Listed below are T cell receptor beta chains from one sample, sequenced in a study of technical replicates of blood from several donors. The assay was immunoSEQ multiplex PCR, and TCRdb's table has in-frame clones only and misses some. Counted here are about 79,000 clones, 94% occurring once; the ten biggest clones make up approximately 0.25%. Sequences were obtained from T cells isolated from PBMCs. Receptors were obtained from a human donor in good health. Both conserved end residues are trimmed from each CDR3.

j_call	v_call	cdr3_aa
TRBJ1-1	TRBV30	AWRSGNTEAF
TRBJ2-3	TRBV6-1	ASSEWGRGWGTDTQY
TRBJ2-5	TRBV28	ASSSPVGEETQY
TRBJ2-5	TRBV6-5	ASSYGGNQETQY
TRBJ2-5	TRBV10-3	AISEFQQETQY
TRBJ1-1	TRBV5-1	ASSIRGQGLNTEAF
TRBJ1-4	TRBV6-1	ASRDRREGGEKLF
TRBJ1-3	TRBV27	ASSPTGAFGNTIY
TRBJ2-1	TRBV5-6	ASSFSGINNEQF
TRBJ2-2	TRBV9	ASSDNFFASGKTGELF
TRBJ2-3	TRBV7-2	ASSLWVRASSDTQY
TRBJ1-2	TRBV5-1	ASTPSGAANYGYT
TRBJ2-5	TRBV27	ASSRTLSLGRVETQY
TRBJ2-7	TRBV27	ASSPGQGALYEQY
TRBJ2-1	TRBV5-1	ASSPGTSGSNEQF
TRBJ2-1	TRBV13	ASSLGLAGNNEQF
TRBJ1-2	TRBV28	ASRGDLQGYT
TRBJ2-3	TRBV10-1	ASMDRGSDTQY
TRBJ1-1	TRBV9	ASSVGGYTEAF
TRBJ2-1	TRBV11-3	ASSWDRGRYNEQF
TRBJ1-1	TRBV19	ASSRGSSTEAF
TRBJ2-7	TRBV7-9	ASSLDPDRSSRITYEQY
TRBJ1-1	TRBV7-8	ASSLSVWTGGNTEAF
TRBJ1-2	TRBV7-9	ASSLQKTGESYT
TRBJ2-1	TRBV27	ASSLTSSYNEQF
TRBJ1-4	TRBV5-4	ASSSGGTGEKLF
TRBJ2-1	TRBV6-5	ASSPGLAGINEQF
TRBJ1-1	TRBV4-1	ASSQGLTGGGEAF
TRBJ2-3	TRBV27	ASSSKRTSGPSTDTQY
TRBJ2-1	TRBV5-1	ASSLVLGTGEQF
TRBJ1-1	TRBV21-1	ASSSEEGTEAF
TRBJ1-2	TRBV11-2	ASSLDGPGSYT
TRBJ1-2	TRBV4-1	ASSQAGLANYGYT
TRBJ2-3	TRBV14	ASSQKGLAGADTQY
TRBJ2-1	TRBV30	AWSSGGAAYNEQF
TRBJ2-1	TRBV19	ASSGLLAGGPYNEQF
TRBJ1-2	TRBV7-9	ASSLGTVGYT
TRBJ1-2	TRBV19	ASSIMHATNYGYT
TRBJ2-7	TRBV14	ASSPYRLREQY
TRBJ1-6	TRBV5-4	ASSSTGAGSSPLH